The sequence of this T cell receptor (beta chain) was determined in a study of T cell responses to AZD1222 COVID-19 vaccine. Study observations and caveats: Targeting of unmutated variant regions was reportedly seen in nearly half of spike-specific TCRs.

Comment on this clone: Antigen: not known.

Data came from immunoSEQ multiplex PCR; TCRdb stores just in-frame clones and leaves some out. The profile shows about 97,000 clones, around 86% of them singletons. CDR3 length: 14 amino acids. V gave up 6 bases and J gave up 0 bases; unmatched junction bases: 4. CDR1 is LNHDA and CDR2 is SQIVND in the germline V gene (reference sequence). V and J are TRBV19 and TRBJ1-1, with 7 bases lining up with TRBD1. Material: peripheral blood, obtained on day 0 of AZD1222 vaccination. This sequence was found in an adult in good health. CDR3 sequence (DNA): TGTGCCAGTAGGCCACAGGGGATGAACACTGAAGCTTTCTTT. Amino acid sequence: CASRPQGMNTEAFF.